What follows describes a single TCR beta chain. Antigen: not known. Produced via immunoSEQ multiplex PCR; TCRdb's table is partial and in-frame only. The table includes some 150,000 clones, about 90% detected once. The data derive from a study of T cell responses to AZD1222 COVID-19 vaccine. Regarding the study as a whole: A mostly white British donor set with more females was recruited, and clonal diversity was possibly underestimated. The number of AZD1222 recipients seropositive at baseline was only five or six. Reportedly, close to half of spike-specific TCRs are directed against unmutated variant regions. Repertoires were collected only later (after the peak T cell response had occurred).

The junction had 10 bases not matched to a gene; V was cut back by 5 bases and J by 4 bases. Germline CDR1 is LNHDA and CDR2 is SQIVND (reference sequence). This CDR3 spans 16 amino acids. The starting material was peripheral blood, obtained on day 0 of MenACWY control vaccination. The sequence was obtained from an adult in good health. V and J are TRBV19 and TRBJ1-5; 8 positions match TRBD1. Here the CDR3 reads CASSSRTGIGNQPQHF. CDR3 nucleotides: TGTGCCAGTAGTTCCCGGACAGGGATTGGGAATCAGCCCCAGCATTTT.